The 16 T cell receptor beta chains presented below share a single source sample, sequenced in a study of regulatory T cells in long-lasting Graves disease. Specified time point: newly diagnosed GD, antithyroid drugs for less than 3 months. RNA isolated from PBMCs was used to make the TCR library. Library construction for TCR beta used iRepertoire HTBI primers and Arm-PCR of CDR3 regions. TCRdb used MiXCR to reprocess the multiplex PCR reads, holding one entry per CDR3 protein. Of some 320,000 distinct CDR3 sequences listed, 15% to 20% were seen once; the top ten hold about 36%. Sequences were derived from peripheral blood mononuclear cells (PBMCs), sampled at new diagnosis, from a patient treated with antithyroid drugs. The receptors shown here come from a female donor with Graves disease.

The sample holds many counts of this clonotype. This chain connects TRBV24-1 to TRBJ2-1; 7 bases match TRBD1. The length of the CDR3 is 15 residues. Germline values: CDR1 KGHDR, CDR2 SFDVKD. Trimming cost V 5 bases and J 4 bases; bases outside gene matches: 7. The CDR3 bases are TGTGCCACCAGTGGGAATGGACAGGTTTACAATGAGCAGTTCTTC. Translating it yields CATSGNGQVYNEQFF.

Notes on this clonotype: This likely stems from a read error, as it lies one base from a far larger clone. The chain employs TRBV2 and TRBJ2-1; TRBD1 matches at 8 bases. The CDR3 length is 16 residues. V dropped 1 base and J dropped 13; count of bases not matched to a gene: 15. Germline assignment: CDR1 SNHLY and CDR2 FYNNEI. CDR3: CASSEVGRGLQETQFF. CDR3 DNA: TGTGCCAGCAGTGAAGTTGGCAGGGGGCTTCAAGAGACCCAGTTCTTC.

This clonotype was detected many times. The V and J genes are TRBV12-3 or TRBV12-4 and TRBJ2-1; 7 bases agree with TRBD1. The CDR3 has 15 residues. Trimming cost V 5 bases and J 2 bases; bases outside gene matches: 6. CDR3: CASSPGTATYNEQFF. CDR3 bases: TGTGCCAGCAGTCCCGGGACAGCCACCTACAATGAGCAGTTCTTC.

This clonotype was found a few times. This chain uses TRBV10-2 with TRBJ2-1; 9 nucleotides line up with TRBD2. Per germline, CDR1 WSHSY and CDR2 SAAADI. The CDR3 totals 15 residues. Trimming cost V 6 bases and J 4 bases; bases outside gene matches: 7. The CDR3, as DNA: TGCGCCAGCAGGGGTGGGACTAGCAGATACAATGAGCAGTTCTTC. It specifies CASRGGTSRYNEQFF.

This clonotype appeared many times. The V call is TRBV28, the J call TRBJ2-6, with 12 bases lining up with TRBD2. The CDR3 spans 17 residues. Germline V CDR1 and CDR2: MDHEN, SYDVKM. V lost 5 bases to trimming and J lost 2 bases; unmatched junction nucleotides: 4. The CDR3 reads CASSPSGRATGANVLTF. In DNA form, the CDR3 reads TGTGCCAGCAGTCCTAGCGGGAGGGCCACTGGGGCCAACGTCCTGACTTTC. Filled out from reference TRBV28 and TRBJ2-6, the complete variable domain reads DVKVTQSSRYLVKRTGEKVFLECVQDMDHENMFWYRQDPGLGLRLIYFSYDVKMKEKGDIPEGYSVSREKKERFSLILESASTNQTSMYLCASSPSGRATGANVLTFGAGSRLTVL.

The chain combines TRBV2 with TRBJ2-5; TRBD2 might be the D (6 bases). Germline V lookup: CDR1 SNHLY, CDR2 FYNNEI. The CDR3 totals 15 residues. Trimming removed 0 bases at V and 5 bases at J, with 13 bases between. The CDR3 is CASSEALEGLETQYF. DNA of the CDR3: TGTGCCAGCAGTGAAGCGCTGGAGGGTTTGGAGACCCAGTACTTC.

The CDR3 spells CASSFGANNSPLHF. The DNA of the CDR3 is TGTGCCAGCAGCTTTGGGGCCAACAATTCACCCCTCCACTTT. The chain has TRBV11-3 and TRBJ1-6; a weak D match, TRBD1 (5 bases). This CDR3 contains 14 residues. V shed 3 bases and J shed 7 bases, with 10 bases lying between them. Germline V CDR1 and CDR2: SGHNT, YENEEA.

For this clonotype: A single base separates this from a much larger clone, so it may be a read error. The chain links TRBV5-1 to TRBJ1-1; no clear D. In germline, CDR1 is SGHRS, CDR2 YFSETQ. The CDR3 is made up of 19 amino acids. The CDR3 spells CASSSSYRSPLIGNIEAFF. CDR3 DNA: TGCGCCAGCAGTAGCTCTTATAGGTCCCCACTCATCGGGAACATTGAAGCTTTCTTT.

This clonotype was detected only a few times. The CDR3 here is CASSYSARGYEQYF. Here the CDR3 DNA reads TGTGCCAGCAGTTACTCTGCCAGGGGCTACGAGCAGTACTTC. J is TRBJ2-7 and V is TRBV6-9; perhaps TRBD1 as D (6 bases). Between the trimmed V and J ends, which lost 3 bases and 3 bases, there was a span of 12 bases. The CDR3 covers 14 residues. Looked up from germline, CDR1 is MNHGY and CDR2 is SVAAGI.

This clonotype was detected ten times or more. The CDR3 coding sequence is TGTGCCAGCGGGCTTATCTCCTACGAGCAGTACTTC. It codes for CASGLISYEQYF. The chain has TRBV2 and TRBJ2-7; D ambiguous. Germline CDR1 is SNHLY and CDR2 is FYNNEI. The CDR3 totals 12 residues. V shed 8 bases and J shed 0 bases, with 8 bases lying between them.

This clonotype was recorded a few times. Relative to the germline gene, one junction end is altered; a read error may explain this. The V and J genes are TRBV20-1 and TRBJ2-3; TRBD2 aligns across 11 bases. The CDR3 extends over 19 amino acids. From germline, CDR1 is DFQATT and CDR2 SNEGSKA (reference sequence). The CDR3 region has the DNA TGCAGTGCGAGAGACAGGGGTGTTGCTAGCGGGAGGAAGGGAGATACGCAGTATTTT. It encodes CSARDRGVASGRKGDTQYF.

This clonotype was recorded at least ten times. J is TRBJ2-2 and V is TRBV7-9; perhaps TRBD1 as D (5 bases). The V end was cut by 3 bases, the J end by 1 base, with 9 bases between. CDR3 length equals 15 residues. CDR1 is SEHNR, CDR2 FQNEAQ, per germline (reference sequence). The CDR3 sequence: CASSFSQVNTGELFF. The CDR3 nucleotides are TGTGCCAGCAGCTTCTCACAGGTGAACACCGGGGAGCTGTTTTTT.

This rearrangement joins TRBV18 to TRBJ1-1; D uncertain. CDR3 length equals 15 residues. The germline V gene has CDR1 KGHSH and CDR2 LQKENI. V dropped 3 bases and J dropped 5 bases, with 16 bases sitting between them. In DNA form, the CDR3 reads TGTGCCAGCTCACCCCGCTTCGGGGAAGAGACTGAAGCTTTCTTT. Amino acid sequence: CASSPRFGEETEAFF. The entire variable domain, with the rest obtained from reference TRBV18 and TRBJ1-1, is as follows: NAGVMQNPRHLVRRRGQEARLRCSPMKGHSHVYWYRQLPEEGLKFMVYLQKENIIDESGMPKERFSAEFPKEGPSILRIQQVVRGDSAAYFCASSPRFGEETEAFFGQGTRLTVV.

This clonotype occurred many times. J is TRBJ1-5 and V is TRBV28, with 7 bases identical to TRBD1. Germline V gene lookup returns CDR1 MDHEN and CDR2 SYDVKM. This CDR3 region has 15 residues. V trimming: 4 bases; J trimming: 3 bases; junction bases outside the gene matches: 6. The CDR3 nucleotides read TGTGCCAGCAGTTCCCCCGACAGGGACAATCAGCCCCAGCATTTT. This translates into CASSSPDRDNQPQHF.

This clonotype occurred a few times. The chain uses TRBV29-1 and TRBJ2-3; tentatively, D is TRBD2 (5 bases). From germline, CDR1 is SQVTM and CDR2 ANQGSEA. V lost 4 bases and J lost 3, with 14 bases in between. The CDR3 has 14 residues. The CDR3 here is CSVVVEVMTDTQYF. The DNA of the CDR3 is TGCAGCGTTGTCGTGGAGGTTATGACAGATACGCAGTATTTT.

The rearrangement joins TRBV15 to TRBJ2-3; TRBD2 matches 7 bases. CDR3 length: 18 residues. J lost 3 bases, V lost 0 bases, and 12 bases had no gene match. Germline values: CDR1 LNHNV, CDR2 YYDKDF (reference sequence). CDR3 residues: CATSRDTLAGVRTDTQYF. The CDR3, as DNA: TGTGCCACCAGCAGAGATACTCTGGCGGGAGTAAGAACAGATACGCAGTATTTT. Using reference TRBV15 and TRBJ2-3 for the parts outside the CDR3, the full variable domain is DAMVIQNPRYQVTQFGKPVTLSCSQTLNHNVMYWYQQKSSQAPKLLFHYYDKDFNNEADTPDNFQSRRPNTSFCFLDIRSPGLGDTAMYLCATSRDTLAGVRTDTQYFGPGTRLTVL.